This note documents a single TCR beta chain sequence. Its antigen is unidentified. The data originate from a study of regulatory T cells in long-lasting Graves disease. iRepertoire HTBI primers and Arm-PCR of CDR3 regions built TCR beta libraries. TCRdb redid the calling of the multiplex PCR reads with MiXCR, one entry per CDR3 protein. The sample has about 440,000 distinct CDR3 sequences, 14% to 15% seen once. Study observations and caveats: Rather than thyroid tissue, only peripheral blood underwent study.

Time point in this sample: newly diagnosed GD, antithyroid drugs for less than 3 months. PBMCs provided the RNA from which the TCR library was made. The same sample was also used in a study of T cells in Graves' hyperthyroidism and ophthalmopathy. This second study notes: Most thyroid clonotypes that were expanded above 0.001 also turned up in blood.

The source material was peripheral blood mononuclear cells (PBMCs), sampled at new diagnosis, from a patient treated with antithyroid drugs. The TCR was taken from a young woman with Graves disease.

CDR3 sequence (DNA): TGCAGCGGTGGGACTAGCGTGGGCTACGAGCAGTACTTC. Protein: CSGGTSVGYEQYF. The V call is TRBV29-1, the J call TRBJ2-7; 10 nucleotides line up with TRBD2. Germline V lookup: CDR1 SQVTM, CDR2 ANQGSEA. Losses at the gene ends were 7 bases for V and 3 bases for J; bases not matched to a gene: 6. CDR3 length: 13 amino acids.